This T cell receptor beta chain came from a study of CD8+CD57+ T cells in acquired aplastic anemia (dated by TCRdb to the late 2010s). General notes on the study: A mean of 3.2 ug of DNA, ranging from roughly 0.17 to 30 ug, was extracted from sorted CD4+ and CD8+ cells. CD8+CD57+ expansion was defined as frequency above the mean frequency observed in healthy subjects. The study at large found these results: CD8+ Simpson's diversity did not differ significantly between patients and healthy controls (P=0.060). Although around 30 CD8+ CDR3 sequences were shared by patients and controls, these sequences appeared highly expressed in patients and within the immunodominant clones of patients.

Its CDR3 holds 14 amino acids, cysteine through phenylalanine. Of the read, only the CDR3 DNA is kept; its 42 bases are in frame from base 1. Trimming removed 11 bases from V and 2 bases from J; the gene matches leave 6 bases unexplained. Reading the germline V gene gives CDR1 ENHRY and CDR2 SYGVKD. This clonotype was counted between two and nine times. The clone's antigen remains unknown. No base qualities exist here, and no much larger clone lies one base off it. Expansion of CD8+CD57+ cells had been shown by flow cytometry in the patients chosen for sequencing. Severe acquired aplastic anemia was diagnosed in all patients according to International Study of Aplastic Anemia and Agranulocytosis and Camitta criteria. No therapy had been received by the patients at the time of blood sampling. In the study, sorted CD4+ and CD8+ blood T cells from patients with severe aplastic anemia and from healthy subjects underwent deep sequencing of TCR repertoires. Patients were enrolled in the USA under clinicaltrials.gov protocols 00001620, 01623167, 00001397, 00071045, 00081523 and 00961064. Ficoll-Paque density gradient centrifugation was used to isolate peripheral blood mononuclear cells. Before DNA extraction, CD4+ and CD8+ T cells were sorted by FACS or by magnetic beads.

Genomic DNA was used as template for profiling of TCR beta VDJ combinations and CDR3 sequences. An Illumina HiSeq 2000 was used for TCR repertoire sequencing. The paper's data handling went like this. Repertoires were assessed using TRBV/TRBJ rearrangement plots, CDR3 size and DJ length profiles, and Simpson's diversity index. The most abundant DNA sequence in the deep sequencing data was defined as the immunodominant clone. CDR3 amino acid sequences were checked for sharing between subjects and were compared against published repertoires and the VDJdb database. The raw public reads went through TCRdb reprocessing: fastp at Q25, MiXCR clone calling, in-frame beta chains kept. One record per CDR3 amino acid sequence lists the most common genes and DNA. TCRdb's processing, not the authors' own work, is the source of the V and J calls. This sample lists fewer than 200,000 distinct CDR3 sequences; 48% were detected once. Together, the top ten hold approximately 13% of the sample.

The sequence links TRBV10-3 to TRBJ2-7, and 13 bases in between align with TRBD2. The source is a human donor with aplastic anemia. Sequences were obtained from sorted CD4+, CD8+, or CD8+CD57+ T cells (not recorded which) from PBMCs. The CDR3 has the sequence CAVGTSGETYEQYF. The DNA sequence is TGTGCCGTTGGGACTAGCGGGGAGACCTACGAGCAGTACTTC.